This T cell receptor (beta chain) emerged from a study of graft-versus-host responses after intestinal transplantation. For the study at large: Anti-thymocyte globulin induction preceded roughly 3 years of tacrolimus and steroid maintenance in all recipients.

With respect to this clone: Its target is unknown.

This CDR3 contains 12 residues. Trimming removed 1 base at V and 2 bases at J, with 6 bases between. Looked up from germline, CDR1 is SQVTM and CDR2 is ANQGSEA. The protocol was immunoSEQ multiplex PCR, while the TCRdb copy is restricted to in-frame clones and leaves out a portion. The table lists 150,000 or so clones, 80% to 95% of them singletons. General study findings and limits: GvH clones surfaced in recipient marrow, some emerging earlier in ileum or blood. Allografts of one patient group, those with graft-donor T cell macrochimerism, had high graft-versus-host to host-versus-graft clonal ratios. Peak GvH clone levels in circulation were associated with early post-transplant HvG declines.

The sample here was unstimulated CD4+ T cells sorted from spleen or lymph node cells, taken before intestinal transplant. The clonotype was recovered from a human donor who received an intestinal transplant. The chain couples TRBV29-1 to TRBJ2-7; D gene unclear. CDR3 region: CSVEVRAYEQYF. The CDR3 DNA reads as TGCAGCGTTGAAGTAAGGGCCTACGAGCAGTACTTC.